This TCR beta chain comes out of a study of identical twins (dated by TCRdb to between 2015 and 2016). Turning to the overall study: The study deep-sequenced TCR alpha and beta repertoires from monozygotic twins, unrelated adults of various ages and cord blood to test whether fetal clonotypes persist. To rule out contamination, the twin experiments were replicated at different times with different library preparation protocols.

Regarding this clonotype: Its antigen is unknown. Per-base qualities were not stored, and no clone one base away is much larger.

Per the germline V gene, MNHEY is the CDR1 and SVGAGI is the CDR2. Its CDR3 holds 16 amino acids, cysteine through phenylalanine. The CDR3 DNA has 48 bases and is translated from base 1. Germline trimming: 4 bases from V, 3 bases from J; junction bases outside gene matches: 7. Broad study findings and their caveats: The excess sharing between twins in beta out-of-frame sequences was weaker because fewer shared sequences reduced the signal-to-noise ratio. Invariant T cells such as MAIT and iNKT could partly confound zero-insertion analyses, although diverse VJ usage argued against such confounding for most clonotypes. Fewer insertions were carried by abundant cord blood beta clonotypes, a similar but weaker trend appeared in young adult naive repertoires, and no such trend appeared in memory repertoires. Conclusions relied on cross-sectional statistical analysis, since the same donors could not be followed over many years. In monozygotic twins, recombination models systematically underestimated out-of-frame TCR alpha sharing, but the models matched the sharing seen between unrelated individuals. Compared with coincidental sharing between unrelated individuals, an excess of low generation-probability sequences was observed among out-of-frame TCR alpha sequences shared between twins.

Every donor was a healthy Caucasian. Three pairs of female monozygotic twins, all aged 18 to 29 years, were included in the twin cohort. Positive isolation kits from Invitrogen were used to isolate CD4+ and CD8+ T cell populations. Libraries were made using 5' RACE. Sequencing used an Illumina HiSeq 2000. Template switching added a universal primer binding site, and the final cDNA carried a unique molecular identifier that allowed TCR cDNA molecules to be counted accurately. Specific primers in the conserved constant-segment region were used to synthesize first-strand cDNA for the TCR alpha and beta chains. To control for contamination, each cDNA library was double barcoded with a SMART-Mk sample barcode plus Illumina barcodes. TruSeq adapter sequences, together with Illumina sample barcodes, were added in two successive PCR steps. The Illumina HiSeq platform was used with custom primers to sequence TCR alpha and beta cDNA libraries. For the original study's pipeline: MiGEC processed the raw reads to extract unique molecular identifiers, while MiXCR was used to determine the CDR3 positions. For each individual, recombination models were inferred using an EM algorithm with the repgenHMM and IGoR tools. The tcR package in R was used for shared clonotype analysis, with sharing normalized by the product of cloneset sizes. To study raw recombination without the effects of thymic and clonal selection, out-of-frame nonproductive sequences were analyzed. The public reads were reprocessed in TCRdb via fastp at Q25 and MiXCR, keeping in-frame beta chains. Each CDR3 protein gets just one entry, which takes the most common genes and DNA from the rows behind it. V and J calls and clone size were set by TCRdb, not the authors. In this sample the table shows approximately 500,000 distinct CDR3 sequences, 20% to 25% of which occur a single time. The ten largest clonotypes hold 2.9% of the sample.

These data were also filed under a second study, of T cells expressing NK-cell markers. The second publication reports: Three sorted T-cell subsets (CD3+CD56+NKG2C+, CD3+CD56+NKG2C- and CD3+CD56-NKG2C+) from several donors had their TCR beta-chain repertoires profiled. Among the eight sequenced donors, seven were HCMV-seropositive and one was HCMV-seronegative. In several experiments an anti-gammadeltaTCR antibody was added to restrict sorting to alphabetaTCR-expressing T cells. In about six donors, the dominant CD3+CD56+NKG2C+ clonotypes were found to rank among the top 10 CD8+ clonotypes and to make up roughly 1.0-7.0% of CD8+ T cells. Those dominant clonotypes were again the most abundant among CD3+CD56-NKG2C+ cells in a handful of donors, at about 25-65%. Whether the expanded NKG2C-expressing T cell clones were specific for HCMV antigens was left unclear. Randomly selected healthy volunteers, three men and five women, were used as the eight sequenced donors. To determine HCMV serostatus, a commercial ELISA kit was used to detect HCMV-specific IgG in serum. Reads were demultiplexed and grouped by UMI with MIGEC, and clonotypes were assembled and quantified with MiTCR. To remove erroneous sequences, TCR cDNA sequences were retained only when supported by two or more reads. The tcR package was used for downstream repertoire analysis, and clonotypes were matched between fractions using CDR3 nucleotide sequence together with V segment. Antigen specificity was annotated against VDJdb with VDJmatch, allowing one amino acid substitution in CDR3.

The chain employs TRBV6-5 and TRBJ2-1; 9 bases in the junction line up with TRBD2. This clonotype originated in a young woman in good health. Sequencing used CD4+ T cells sorted from blood. The DNA is TGTGCCAGCAGTTCATTAGCGGGAGCCCTCTACAATGAGCAGTTCTTC. It encodes CASSSLAGALYNEQFF.